The T cell receptor (beta chain) described here comes from a study of T-cell memory formation after mild COVID-19. TCRdb reanalysed the 5' RACE reads using MiXCR and keeps one entry per CDR3 protein. The sample includes about 430,000 distinct CDR3 sequences, 20% to 25% of them seen just once. CDR3 length equals 15 residues. Losses at the gene ends were 0 bases for V and 7 bases for J; bases not matched to a gene: 7. CDR1 and CDR2 (germline): MGHRA, YSYEKL. A few counts support this clonotype. The clonotype originates from an adult woman who had mild COVID-19 (a few samples of this study predate the infection). Cell type and time point are not known. Sequences were obtained from PBMCs or a T cell subset sorted from them (not recorded which). The rearrangement uses TRBV4-1 and TRBJ2-7; 9 nucleotides agree with TRBD2. The chain's CDR3 is CASSQERGGREEQYF. CDR3 bases: TGCGCCAGCAGCCAAGAGCGGGGGGGCCGGGAGGAGCAGTACTTC.